The clone carrying this T cell receptor (beta chain) was detected once. Its antigen remains unidentified. The source of the sample is a study of T cell responses to AZD1222 COVID-19 vaccine. Overall study results and limits: The study reported that nearly half of spike-specific TCRs target unmutated variant regions. Repertoire sampling was restricted to post-peak T cell response timepoints.

Repertoires were generated with immunoSEQ multiplex PCR, while TCRdb's copy carries only in-frame clones and drops some. Found here are tens of thousands of clones, 85% of them singletons; the top ten hold 4.5% to 5%. Germline V gene lookup returns CDR1 WNHNN and CDR2 SYGVQD (reference sequence). V was trimmed by 0 bases and J by 7 bases, leaving 9 bases between them. The length of the CDR3 is 13 residues. The V call is TRBV10-1, the J call TRBJ2-5; possible D gene TRBD2, 6 bases. The sequence derives from an adult who received the AZD1222 COVID-19 vaccine. Sample: peripheral blood, taken 28 days after the second AZD1222 dose. CDR3 sequence reads: CASSESQGGTQYF. The DNA for the CDR3 is TGCGCCAGCAGTGAGTCGCAGGGAGGGACCCAGTACTTC.